The entry below describes one T cell receptor (beta chain). Data came from immunoSEQ multiplex PCR; TCRdb stores just in-frame clones and leaves some out. The sample shows roughly 230,000 clones, 90% of them seen only once. This sample was taken from a study of blood T cell repertoires in COVID-19. The CDR3 is 12 residues long. Germline V gives CDR1 SQVTM, CDR2 ANQGSEA. V was shortened by 5 bases and J by 5 bases, with 12 bases between the two germline ends. The source is a woman in her sixties or seventies with COVID-19, enrolled during active disease. The sample comprised peripheral blood. The rearrangement joins TRBV29-1 to TRBJ1-1; maybe TRBD1 (6 bases). CDR3 DNA sequence: TGCAGCGTTTACAGGGTTGGGACTGAAGCTTTCTTT. It is translated as CSVYRVGTEAFF.